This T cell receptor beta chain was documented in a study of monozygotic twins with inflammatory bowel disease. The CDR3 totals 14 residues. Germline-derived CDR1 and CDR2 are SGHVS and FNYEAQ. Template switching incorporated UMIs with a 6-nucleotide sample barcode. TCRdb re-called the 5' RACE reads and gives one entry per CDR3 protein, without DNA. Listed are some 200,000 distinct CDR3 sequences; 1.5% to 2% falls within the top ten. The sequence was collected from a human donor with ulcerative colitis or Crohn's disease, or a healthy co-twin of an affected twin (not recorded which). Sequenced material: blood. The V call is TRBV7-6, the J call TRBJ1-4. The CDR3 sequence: CASSLDNGNEKLFF.